Listed below are T cell receptor beta chains from one sample, sequenced in a study of Graves' ophthalmopathy and Graves' hyperthyroidism. One entry per CDR3 protein results from TCRdb running MiXCR on the multiplex PCR reads. The table lists 500,000 to 700,000 distinct CDR3 sequences, about a fifth of them singletons. The sequenced sample was peripheral blood. These receptors came from a woman aged 18 to 35 with stable Graves' hyperthyroidism. Some clones in this sample may be carry-over from other donors' samples. Both conserved end residues are part of each CDR3. The D gene is left open where the match is weak. Not every row has a clone size; where given, it reads once, few, many or a size class.

j_call	d_call	clone_size	v_call	cdr3_nt	cdr3_aa
TRBJ1-1	-	many	TRBV6-5	TGTGCCAGCGGGCGGGGGGCGTACACTGAAGCTTTCTTT	CASGRGAYTEAFF
TRBJ2-3	-	-	TRBV3-1	TGTGCCAGCAGCCACAGGGGACTCACCAGCACAGATACGCAGTATTTT	CASSHRGLTSTDTQYF
TRBJ1-2	TRBD1	-	TRBV6-1	TGTGCCAGCAGAAGGGACAGGGTTAATTTGGGTGGCTACACCTTC	CASRRDRVNLGGYTF
TRBJ2-2	TRBD1	-	TRBV27	TGTGCCAGCAGCTTAATGGGCAGGGGGCGCGGGGAGCTGTTTTTT	CASSLMGRGRGELFF
TRBJ1-1	-	many	TRBV7-6	TGTGCCAGCACCCCAGGGCCGGGGGCTGAAGCTTTCTTT	CASTPGPGAEAFF
TRBJ2-7	-	many	TRBV20-1	TGCAGTGCTAGGGGTCGACATTTAACCTACGAGCAGTACTTC	CSARGRHLTYEQYF
TRBJ2-7	TRBD2	many	TRBV19	TGTGCCAGTAGTATCCGGGGATCGGGGGGATATTCCTACGAGCAGTACTTC	CASSIRGSGGYSYEQYF
TRBJ2-7	TRBD1	-	TRBV4-1	TGCGCCAGCAGCCAAGAATTTCCGGGACAGGGATACGAGCAGTACTTC	CASSQEFPGQGYEQYF
TRBJ1-2	TRBD1	many	TRBV24-1	TGTGCCACCAGTAAGCCCGACAGGGAAGGCTATGGCTACACCTTC	CATSKPDREGYGYTF
TRBJ1-2	-	many	TRBV12-3/TRBV12-4	TGTGCCAGCAGTTTACACAGGGTCAACTATGGCTACACCTTC	CASSLHRVNYGYTF
TRBJ2-5	-	many	TRBV29-1	TGCAGCGTTGTCCCTCTCGTTGGAGCAGGAGAGACCCAGTACTTC	CSVVPLVGAGETQYF
TRBJ1-1	-	many	TRBV30	TGTGCCTGGAGTGGAGACAGGAACACTGAAGCTTTCTTT	CAWSGDRNTEAFF
TRBJ2-2	TRBD2	few	TRBV13	TGTGCCAGCAGCGGACGGGGCTTCGGGACTAGCGGGGGGGCGTCCGGGGAGCTGTTTTTT	CASSGRGFGTSGGASGELFF
TRBJ1-3	-	many	TRBV4-1	TGCGCCAGCAGCCAAGATTGGCACCTAAAGGGGCTCTCTGGAAACACCATATATTTT	CASSQDWHLKGLSGNTIYF
TRBJ1-3	-	many	TRBV6-5	TGTGCCAGCAGTTACGTTGGGGACTCGAGCTCTGGAAACACCATATATTTT	CASSYVGDSSSGNTIYF
TRBJ2-4	TRBD2	many	TRBV12-3/TRBV12-4	TGTGCCAGCAGTATCCAGACTAGCAGCATTCAGTACTTC	CASSIQTSSIQYF
TRBJ2-7	TRBD1	many	TRBV13	TGTGCCAGCAGCTCCCGGAGAGGGGGCTTCTACGAGCAGTACTTC	CASSSRRGGFYEQYF
TRBJ2-5	TRBD1	-	TRBV28	TGTGCCAGCAGTTTATACAGGGGGATCGGAGAGACCCGGTACTTC	CASSLYRGIGETRYF
TRBJ2-7	TRBD2	-	TRBV5-1	TGCGCCAGCAGAGCCGGGACTATCTACGAGCAGTACTTC	CASRAGTIYEQYF
TRBJ1-1	-	many	TRBV6-5	TGTGCCAGCAGTTTCACGCCGCTGGAAGGCACTGAAGCTTTCTTT	CASSFTPLEGTEAFF
TRBJ2-5	TRBD2	few	TRBV20-1	TGCAGTGCTCTTCCTAGCGGGATTCAAGAGACCCAGTACTTC	CSALPSGIQETQYF
TRBJ1-5	TRBD1	many	TRBV4-1	TGCGCCAGCAGCCAAGTCCAGACAGGGATAGGTCAGCCCCAGCATTTT	CASSQVQTGIGQPQHF